This TCR beta chain was retrieved from a study of blood T cell repertoires in COVID-19. The V gene's germline CDR1 is LNHDA and CDR2 SQIVND (reference sequence). CDR3 length: 18 residues. Trimming cost V 5 bases and J 5 bases; bases outside gene matches: 13. The assay was immunoSEQ multiplex PCR, and TCRdb's table has in-frame clones only and misses some. The sample records approximately 440,000 clones, about 85% being singletons. Sequenced material: PBMCs or T cells enriched from blood (not recorded which). The chain is built from TRBV19 and TRBJ2-2; TRBD1 agrees at 11 bases. The sequence came from a woman younger than 30 who had recovered from COVID-19. CDR3 residues: CASSLSGGGTGGTGELFF. As DNA, the CDR3 is TGTGCCAGTAGTCTCTCCGGAGGGGGGACAGGGGGGACCGGGGAGCTGTTTTTT.